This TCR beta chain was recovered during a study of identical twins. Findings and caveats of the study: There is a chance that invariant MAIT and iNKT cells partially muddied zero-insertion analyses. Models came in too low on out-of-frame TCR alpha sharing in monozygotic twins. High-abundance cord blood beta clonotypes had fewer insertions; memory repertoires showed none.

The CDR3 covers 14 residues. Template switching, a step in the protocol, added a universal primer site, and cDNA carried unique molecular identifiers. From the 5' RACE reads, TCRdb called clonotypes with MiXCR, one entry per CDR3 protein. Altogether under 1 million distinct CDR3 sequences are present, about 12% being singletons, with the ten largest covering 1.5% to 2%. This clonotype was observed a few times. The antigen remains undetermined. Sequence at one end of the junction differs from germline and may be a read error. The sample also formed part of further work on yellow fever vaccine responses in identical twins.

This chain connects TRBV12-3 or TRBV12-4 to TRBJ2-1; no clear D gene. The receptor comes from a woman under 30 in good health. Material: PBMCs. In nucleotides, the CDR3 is TGTGCCAACAGTTTAGATAGGGAATTATGGGAGCAGTTCTTC. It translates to CANSLDRELWEQFF.